The entry below gives a single T cell receptor (beta chain) sequence along with its context. The antigen remains unidentified. The germline V and J ends were trimmed by 8 bases and 2 bases, with 18 bases remaining between them. Germline-derived CDR1 and CDR2 are MNHEY and SVGAGI. This CDR3 is 15 amino acids long. These data originate in a study of cytomegalovirus exposure and HLA in healthy donors. Study observations and caveats: Later analysis identified several of the most significant clusters that appeared linked to common viral pathogens. Reports described diagnosis of cytomegalovirus status by the classifier as highly specific and sensitive. Earlier analysis looked at TCR beta V segments, and most were productive about 87% or about 30% of the time. An analysis that was carried out later associated 17,000 or so TCR beta sequences with HLA alleles at 0.05 false discovery rate.

The PCR had 60 Vbeta and 13 Jbeta primers. Produced via immunoSEQ multiplex PCR; TCRdb's table is partial and in-frame only. The data hold 100,000 to 150,000 clones, with over 65% observed a single time. The sample comprised PBMCs. This clonotype was obtained from a woman between 50 and 59 years old in good health and CMV-seropositive. The chain carries TRBV6-5 and TRBJ1-1; D is unclear. CDR3: CASAPSRTGNTEAFF. CDR3 DNA: TGTGCCAGCGCCCCCTCCCGGACGGGAAACACTGAAGCTTTCTTT.